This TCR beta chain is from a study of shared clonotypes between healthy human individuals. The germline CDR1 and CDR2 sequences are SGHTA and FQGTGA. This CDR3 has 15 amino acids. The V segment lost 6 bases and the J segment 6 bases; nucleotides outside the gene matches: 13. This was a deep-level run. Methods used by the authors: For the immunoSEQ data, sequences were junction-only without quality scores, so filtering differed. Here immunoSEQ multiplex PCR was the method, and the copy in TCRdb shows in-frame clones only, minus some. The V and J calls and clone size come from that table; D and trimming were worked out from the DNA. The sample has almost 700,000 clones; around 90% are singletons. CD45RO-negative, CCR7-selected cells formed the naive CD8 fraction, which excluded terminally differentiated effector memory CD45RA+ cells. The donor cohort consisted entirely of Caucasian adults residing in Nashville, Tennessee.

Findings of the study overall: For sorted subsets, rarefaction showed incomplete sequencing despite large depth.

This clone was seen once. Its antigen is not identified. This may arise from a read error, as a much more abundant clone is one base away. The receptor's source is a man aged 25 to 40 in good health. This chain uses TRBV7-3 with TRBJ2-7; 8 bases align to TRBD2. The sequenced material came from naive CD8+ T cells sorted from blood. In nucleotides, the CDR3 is TGTGCCAGCAGTTTTGACAGCCCCGCGGGGGGCGAGCAGTACTTC. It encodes CASSFDSPAGGEQYF. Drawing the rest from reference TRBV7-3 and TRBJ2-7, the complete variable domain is GAGVSQTPSNKVTEKGKYVELRCDPISGHTALYWYRQSLGQGPEFLIYFQGTGAADDSGLPNDRFFAVRPEGSVSTLKIQRTERGDSAVYLCASSFDSPAGGEQYFGPGTRLTVT.